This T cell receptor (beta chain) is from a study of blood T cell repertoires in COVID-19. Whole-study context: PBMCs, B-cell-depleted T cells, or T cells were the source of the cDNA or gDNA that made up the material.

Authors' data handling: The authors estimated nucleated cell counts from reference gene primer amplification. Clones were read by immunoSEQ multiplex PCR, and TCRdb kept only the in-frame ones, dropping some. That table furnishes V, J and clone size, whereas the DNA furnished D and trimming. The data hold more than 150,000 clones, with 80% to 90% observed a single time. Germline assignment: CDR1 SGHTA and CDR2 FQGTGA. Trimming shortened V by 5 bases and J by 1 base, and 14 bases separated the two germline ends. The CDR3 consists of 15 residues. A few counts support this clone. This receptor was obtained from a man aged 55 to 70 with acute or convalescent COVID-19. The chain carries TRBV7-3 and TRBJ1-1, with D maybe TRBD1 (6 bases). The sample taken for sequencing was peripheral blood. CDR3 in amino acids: CASSASGAGNTEAFF. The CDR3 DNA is TGTGCCAGCAGCGCCTCAGGGGCTGGGAACACTGAAGCTTTCTTT.